The 4 T cell receptor beta chains reported below all come from one sample, sequenced in a study of cytomegalovirus exposure and HLA in healthy donors. The study ran its PCR with 60 Vbeta and 13 Jbeta primers. TCRdb's table, derived via immunoSEQ multiplex PCR, lists solely in-frame clones and lacks some. The sample consists of approximately 190,000 clones, around 88% of them appearing once. The sample taken for sequencing was PBMCs. The receptors originated from a man in his forties in good health and CMV-seropositive.

This clone was observed once. The chain links TRBV10-3 to TRBJ2-3, with 7 bases lining up with TRBD2. CDR1 is ENHRY, CDR2 SYGVKD, per germline. CDR3 size: 14 residues. Germline trimming cut 4 bases from V and 2 bases from J; bases unmatched to any gene: 3. The CDR3, as DNA: TGTGCCATCAGTGGGGGAGGGGCCACAGATACGCAGTATTTT. This gives the protein CAISGGGATDTQYF.

Concerning this clone: Its ends do not fully match the called genes, so a read error is possible. This chain uses TRBV2 with TRBJ1-2; 7 nucleotides align to TRBD1. Germline assignment: CDR1 SNHLY and CDR2 FYNNEI. The CDR3 extends over 13 amino acids. As DNA, the CDR3 is TGCATATCTTCTGGGACAGCCGGGGGAGGCTACACCTTC. Amino acid sequence: CISSGTAGGGYTF.

The chain has TRBV21-1 and TRBJ1-2; the table's D call of TRBD1 was not tested on the DNA. TRBV21-1 is a documented pseudogene. The CDR3 has 13 amino acids. DNA for the CDR3: TGTGCCAGCAGCAAGGACAGGTACGGTGGCTACACCTTC. It encodes CASSKDRYGGYTF.

The chain recombines TRBV19 with TRBJ1-1, with D perhaps matching TRBD1 (6 bases). CDR3 length equals 13 residues. Per germline, CDR1 LNHDA and CDR2 SQIVND (reference sequence). Trimming stripped 8 bases from V and 4 bases from J, with 14 bases between. In nucleotides, the CDR3 is TGTGCCAGTCGTCGAGGGGGAGTCACTGAAGCTTTCTTT. It is translated as CASRRGGVTEAFF.